This is a list of T cell receptor beta chains from one sample in a study of response to subunit inactivated influenza vaccine. TCRdb reprocessed the RT-PCR reads with MiXCR, giving one entry per CDR3 protein. The data contain 600,000 to 850,000 distinct CDR3 sequences, 14% of them singletons. Material: PBMCs from blood, obtained 14 days before vaccination. These receptor sequences come from a man between 50 and 59 years old who received an inactivated influenza vaccine. The CDR3 runs from the conserved cysteine through the conserved F or W. The D gene is left open where the match is weak. The listing skips clone size in some rows; elsewhere it reads once, few, many or a size class.

V gene: TRBV7-9
J gene: TRBJ2-5
clone size: NA
D gene: NA
CDR3 protein: CASSRWAKAQETQYF
CDR3 DNA: TGTGCCAGCAGTAGGTGGGCAAAGGCACAAGAGACCCAGTACTTC

V gene: TRBV7-9
J gene: TRBJ1-5
clone size: few
D gene: TRBD1
CDR3 protein: CASSWDRQGYQPQHF
CDR3 DNA: TGTGCCAGCAGCTGGGACCGACAGGGCTATCAGCCCCAGCATTTT

V gene: TRBV7-9
J gene: TRBJ2-4
clone size: NA
D gene: TRBD2
CDR3 protein: CASSLAGTRQNIQYF
CDR3 DNA: TGTGCCAGCAGCTTAGCGGGGACTAGGCAAAACATTCAGTACTTC

V gene: TRBV5-1
J gene: TRBJ1-2
clone size: few
D gene: TRBD1
CDR3 protein: CASRSDREINGYTF
CDR3 DNA: TGCGCCAGCAGATCAGACAGGGAGATAAATGGCTACACCTTC

V gene: TRBV11-1
J gene: TRBJ2-2
clone size: NA
D gene: TRBD2
CDR3 protein: CASSLGWTSGTNTGELFF
CDR3 DNA: TGTGCCAGCAGCTTAGGCTGGACTAGCGGGACGAACACCGGGGAGCTGTTTTTT

V gene: TRBV30
J gene: TRBJ1-6
clone size: few
D gene: NA
CDR3 protein: CAWGGTNNSPLHF
CDR3 DNA: TGTGCCTGGGGGGGGACCAATAATTCACCCCTCCACTTT

V gene: TRBV5-1
J gene: TRBJ2-5
clone size: many
D gene: NA
CDR3 protein: CASRSYGAQGETQYF
CDR3 DNA: TGCGCCAGCAGGTCTTACGGGGCACAAGGAGAGACCCAGTACTTC

V gene: TRBV10-2
J gene: TRBJ2-2
clone size: once
D gene: TRBD2
CDR3 protein: CASSESGGTTGELSF
CDR3 DNA: TGCGCCAGCAGTGAGTCGGGAGGGACCACCGGGGAGCTGTCTTTT

V gene: TRBV6-2/TRBV6-3
J gene: TRBJ2-1
clone size: NA
D gene: TRBD2
CDR3 protein: CASSYWGGLTTYNEQFF
CDR3 DNA: TGTGCCAGCAGTTATTGGGGGGGACTAACTACCTACAATGAGCAGTTCTTC

V gene: TRBV9
J gene: TRBJ2-7
clone size: NA
D gene: NA
CDR3 protein: CASSLSDRLGYEQYF
CDR3 DNA: TGTGCCAGCAGCCTCAGTGACAGGCTCGGCTACGAGCAGTACTTC

V gene: TRBV4-2
J gene: TRBJ2-1
clone size: many
D gene: NA
CDR3 protein: CASSQGMADEQFF
CDR3 DNA: TGTGCCAGCAGCCAAGGAATGGCGGATGAGCAGTTCTTC

V gene: TRBV3-1
J gene: TRBJ2-1
clone size: few
D gene: NA
CDR3 protein: CASSQVGGEQFF
CDR3 DNA: TGTGCCAGCAGCCAGGTTGGGGGAGAGCAGTTCTTC

V gene: TRBV4-3
J gene: TRBJ2-7
clone size: NA
D gene: NA
CDR3 protein: CASSVGSASYEQYF
CDR3 DNA: TGCGCCAGCAGCGTGGGGTCGGCCTCCTACGAGCAGTACTTC

V gene: TRBV5-1
J gene: TRBJ2-7
clone size: many
D gene: NA
CDR3 protein: CASSLLNRESEQYF
CDR3 DNA: TGCGCCAGCAGCTTGTTGAACAGAGAGAGCGAGCAGTACTTC

V gene: TRBV4-3
J gene: TRBJ2-3
clone size: NA
D gene: TRBD2
CDR3 protein: CASSQQATSGRAFTDTQYF
CDR3 DNA: TGCGCCAGCAGCCAACAAGCAACCAGCGGGAGGGCCTTCACAGATACGCAGTATTTT

V gene: TRBV28
J gene: TRBJ2-7
clone size: NA
D gene: TRBD2
CDR3 protein: CASSPRSLAGGGYEQYF
CDR3 DNA: TGTGCCAGCAGTCCCCGTAGTCTAGCGGGAGGAGGATACGAGCAGTACTTC

V gene: TRBV4-1
J gene: TRBJ1-5
clone size: NA
D gene: NA
CDR3 protein: CASSLDTRNQPQHF
CDR3 DNA: TGCGCCAGCAGCCTTGACACCCGCAATCAGCCCCAGCATTTT

V gene: TRBV11-2
J gene: TRBJ2-4
clone size: NA
D gene: NA
CDR3 protein: CASSLTGRDIQYF
CDR3 DNA: TGTGCCAGCAGCTTAACAGGGAGGGACATTCAGTACTTC

V gene: TRBV3-1
J gene: TRBJ1-3
clone size: once
D gene: NA
CDR3 protein: CASSQDTAGNTIYF
CDR3 DNA: TGTGCCAGCAGCCAAGATACAGCAGGAAACACCATATATTTT

V gene: TRBV11-2
J gene: TRBJ1-4
clone size: NA
D gene: NA
CDR3 protein: CASSLETKKNEKLFF
CDR3 DNA: TGTGCCAGCAGCTTAGAAACGAAAAAAAATGAAAAACTGTTTTTT

V gene: TRBV7-2
J gene: TRBJ2-5
clone size: few
D gene: TRBD2
CDR3 protein: CASSPGTSWGYETQYF
CDR3 DNA: TGTGCCAGCAGCCCTGGGACTAGCTGGGGGTACGAGACCCAGTACTTC

V gene: TRBV6-2/TRBV6-3
J gene: TRBJ1-1
clone size: few
D gene: NA
CDR3 protein: CASTSPISLNTEAFF
CDR3 DNA: TGTGCCAGCACTTCCCCCATCTCGCTGAACACTGAAGCTTTCTTT

V gene: TRBV20-1
J gene: TRBJ2-5
clone size: NA
D gene: NA
CDR3 protein: CSASLPGVQETQYF
CDR3 DNA: TGCAGTGCTAGTTTACCGGGTGTCCAAGAGACCCAGTACTTC

V gene: TRBV20-1
J gene: TRBJ2-1
clone size: NA
D gene: TRBD2
CDR3 protein: CSAPPRGLAGGLSYNEQFF
CDR3 DNA: TGCAGTGCTCCCCCCCGGGGACTAGCGGGAGGACTCTCCTACAATGAGCAGTTCTTC

V gene: TRBV6-5
J gene: TRBJ2-7
clone size: NA
D gene: TRBD2
CDR3 protein: CASSYELAGDEQYF
CDR3 DNA: TGTGCCAGCAGTTACGAACTAGCGGGAGACGAGCAGTACTTC

V gene: TRBV7-9
J gene: TRBJ2-1
clone size: NA
D gene: TRBD2
CDR3 protein: CASSLLAGGNEQFF
CDR3 DNA: TGTGCCAGCAGCTTACTAGCGGGAGGGAATGAGCAGTTCTTC

V gene: TRBV4-2
J gene: TRBJ2-1
clone size: many
D gene: NA
CDR3 protein: CASSLLEIRNNEQFF
CDR3 DNA: TGTGCCAGCAGCCTCTTAGAAATTCGGAACAATGAGCAGTTCTTC

V gene: TRBV30
J gene: TRBJ2-5
clone size: NA
D gene: NA
CDR3 protein: CAWTKLGETQYF
CDR3 DNA: TGTGCCTGGACTAAGCTCGGGGAGACCCAGTACTTC

V gene: TRBV5-1
J gene: TRBJ1-3
clone size: NA
D gene: NA
CDR3 protein: CASSPDGSGNTIYF
CDR3 DNA: TGCGCCAGCAGCCCGGATGGTTCTGGAAACACCATATATTTT

V gene: TRBV7-2
J gene: TRBJ1-4
clone size: few
D gene: NA
CDR3 protein: CASSLVGARRFNEKLFF
CDR3 DNA: TGTGCCAGCAGCTTAGTGGGGGCACGGCGCTTTAATGAAAAACTGTTTTTT

V gene: TRBV9
J gene: TRBJ1-5
clone size: NA
D gene: TRBD1
CDR3 protein: CASNRQGGNQPQHF
CDR3 DNA: TGTGCCAGCAATCGACAGGGCGGGAATCAGCCCCAGCATTTT

V gene: TRBV11-2
J gene: TRBJ2-7
clone size: few
D gene: NA
CDR3 protein: CASSPSRVFIHEQYF
CDR3 DNA: TGTGCCAGCAGCCCCTCCAGGGTTTTCATCCACGAGCAGTACTTC

V gene: TRBV20-1
J gene: TRBJ2-1
clone size: NA
D gene: TRBD2
CDR3 protein: CSARVGGLAGVNEQFF
CDR3 DNA: TGCAGTGCTAGAGTCGGTGGCCTAGCGGGAGTTAATGAGCAGTTCTTC

V gene: TRBV5-4
J gene: TRBJ1-2
clone size: NA
D gene: TRBD1
CDR3 protein: CASSLTGGNYGYTF
CDR3 DNA: TGTGCCAGCAGCTTGACAGGGGGCAACTATGGCTACACCTTC

V gene: TRBV20-1
J gene: TRBJ2-7
clone size: few
D gene: TRBD2
CDR3 protein: CSAGGTSGRNGVDYEQYF
CDR3 DNA: TGCAGTGCAGGGGGGACTAGCGGGAGGAATGGAGTTGACTACGAGCAGTACTTC

V gene: TRBV20-1
J gene: TRBJ2-5
clone size: few
D gene: TRBD2
CDR3 protein: CSARDGGRVQETQYF
CDR3 DNA: TGCAGTGCTAGAGACGGCGGGAGGGTACAAGAGACCCAGTACTTC

V gene: TRBV4-2
J gene: TRBJ1-5
clone size: few
D gene: NA
CDR3 protein: CVSSQDGKGTQPQHF
CDR3 DNA: TGTGTCAGCAGCCAAGACGGGAAAGGGACTCAGCCCCAGCATTTT

V gene: TRBV10-3
J gene: TRBJ1-2
clone size: few
D gene: NA
CDR3 protein: CAIMVGGASYGYTF
CDR3 DNA: TGTGCCATCATGGTTGGGGGCGCGAGCTATGGCTACACCTTC

V gene: TRBV7-9
J gene: TRBJ2-1
clone size: NA
D gene: TRBD2
CDR3 protein: CASSLASGTSYNEQFF
CDR3 DNA: TGTGCCAGCAGCTTAGCCTCCGGGACTAGCTACAATGAGCAGTTCTTC

V gene: TRBV6-5
J gene: TRBJ2-1
clone size: once
D gene: TRBD1
CDR3 protein: CASSYSRGRSEQFF
CDR3 DNA: TGTGCCAGCAGTTACTCCAGGGGGCGAAGTGAGCAGTTCTTC

V gene: TRBV4-2
J gene: TRBJ1-2
clone size: many
D gene: TRBD1
CDR3 protein: CASSQDRAGGYGYTF
CDR3 DNA: TGTGCCAGCAGCCAAGACCGGGCAGGGGGCTATGGCTACACCTTC

V gene: TRBV20-1
J gene: TRBJ2-7
clone size: NA
D gene: TRBD1
CDR3 protein: CSARDRSMTGQVHEQYF
CDR3 DNA: TGCAGTGCTAGAGATAGATCCATGACAGGACAGGTTCACGAGCAGTACTTC

V gene: TRBV5-1
J gene: TRBJ2-1
clone size: few
D gene: NA
CDR3 protein: CASSLEFEVGGGRLYF
CDR3 DNA: TGCGCCAGCAGCTTGGAGTTTGAGGTGGGCGGGGGCCGCCTTTACTTC

V gene: TRBV7-9
J gene: TRBJ1-5
clone size: few
D gene: NA
CDR3 protein: CASSLMGGDQPQHF
CDR3 DNA: TGTGCCAGCAGCTTAATGGGGGGTGATCAGCCCCAGCATTTT

V gene: TRBV29-1
J gene: TRBJ2-1
clone size: many
D gene: NA
CDR3 protein: CSVDFGNYNEQFF
CDR3 DNA: TGCAGCGTTGATTTTGGGAACTACAATGAGCAGTTCTTC

V gene: TRBV7-9
J gene: TRBJ2-7
clone size: few
D gene: TRBD1
CDR3 protein: CASSFRGQGDYEQYF
CDR3 DNA: TGTGCCAGCAGCTTCCGGGGACAGGGGGACTACGAGCAGTACTTC

V gene: TRBV12-3/TRBV12-4
J gene: TRBJ2-5
clone size: NA
D gene: TRBD2
CDR3 protein: CASRHTSEETQYF
CDR3 DNA: TGTGCCAGCAGGCATACTAGCGAAGAGACCCAGTACTTC

V gene: TRBV20-1
J gene: TRBJ2-5
clone size: once
D gene: NA
CDR3 protein: CSATQSNNLGTQYF
CDR3 DNA: TGCAGTGCTACTCAGTCGAACAACTTAGGGACCCAGTACTTC

V gene: TRBV20-1
J gene: TRBJ2-2
clone size: few
D gene: TRBD1
CDR3 protein: CSARDRAHTGELFF
CDR3 DNA: TGCAGTGCAAGGGACAGGGCGCACACCGGGGAGCTGTTTTTT

V gene: TRBV20-1
J gene: TRBJ2-3
clone size: NA
D gene: NA
CDR3 protein: CSAKDSNTDTQYF
CDR3 DNA: TGCAGTGCTAAGGACAGCAACACAGATACGCAGTATTTT

V gene: TRBV2
J gene: TRBJ2-7
clone size: once
D gene: NA
CDR3 protein: CASSDATYYEQYF
CDR3 DNA: TGTGCCAGCAGTGATGCTACCTACTACGAGCAGTACTTC

V gene: TRBV24-1
J gene: TRBJ2-5
clone size: many
D gene: TRBD2
CDR3 protein: CATSVGGLAGAGETQYF
CDR3 DNA: TGTGCCACCAGTGTTGGGGGACTAGCGGGAGCGGGAGAGACCCAGTACTTC

V gene: TRBV5-1
J gene: TRBJ2-7
clone size: few
D gene: TRBD1
CDR3 protein: CASSLGQGSWSEQYF
CDR3 DNA: TGCGCCAGCAGCTTAGGACAGGGGAGCTGGTCGGAGCAGTACTTC

V gene: TRBV20-1
J gene: TRBJ2-7
clone size: NA
D gene: TRBD2
CDR3 protein: CSARVGAERDYEQYF
CDR3 DNA: TGCAGTGCTAGAGTTGGGGCGGAGCGGGACTACGAGCAGTACTTC